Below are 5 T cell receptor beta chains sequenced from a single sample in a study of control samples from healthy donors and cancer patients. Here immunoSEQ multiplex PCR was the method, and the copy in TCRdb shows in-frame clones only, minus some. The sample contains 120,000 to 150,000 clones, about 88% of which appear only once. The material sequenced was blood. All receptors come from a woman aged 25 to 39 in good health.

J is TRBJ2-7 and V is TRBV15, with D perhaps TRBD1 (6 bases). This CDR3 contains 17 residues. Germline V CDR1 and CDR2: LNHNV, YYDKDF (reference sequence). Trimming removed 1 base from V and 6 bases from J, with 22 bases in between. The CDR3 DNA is TGTGCCACCAGCAGAGCCCCCAGGACAGACGCACGCGGCGAGCAGTACTTC. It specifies CATSRAPRTDARGEQYF.

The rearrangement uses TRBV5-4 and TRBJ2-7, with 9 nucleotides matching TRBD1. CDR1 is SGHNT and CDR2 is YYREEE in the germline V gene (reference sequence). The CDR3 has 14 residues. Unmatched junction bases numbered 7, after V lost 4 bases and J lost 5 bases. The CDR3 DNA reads TGTGCCAGCAGCCTAAGGACAGGGGTGCACGAGCAGTACTTC. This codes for CASSLRTGVHEQYF.

CDR3 residues: CASSEDRANEKLFF. Written as DNA, the CDR3 is TGTGCCAGCAGTGAAGACCGGGCTAATGAAAAACTGTTTTTT. The V and J genes are TRBV6-1 and TRBJ1-4, with D unclear. CDR1 is MNHNS and CDR2 is SASEGT in the germline V gene. The CDR3 is 14 amino acids. V was shortened by 1 base and J by 3 bases, with 6 bases between the two germline ends.

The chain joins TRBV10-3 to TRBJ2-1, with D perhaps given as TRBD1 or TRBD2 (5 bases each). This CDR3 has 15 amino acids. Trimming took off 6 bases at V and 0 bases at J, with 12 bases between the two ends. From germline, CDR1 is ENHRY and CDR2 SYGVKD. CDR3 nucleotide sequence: TGTGCCATCAGATCCGGGGCTTACTCCTACAATGAGCAGTTCTTC. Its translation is CAIRSGAYSYNEQFF.

As DNA, the CDR3 is TGTGCCAGCAAACTCCGGACAGAGAATGAAAAACTGTTTTTT. Translation gives CASKLRTENEKLFF. The chain uses TRBV11-2 and TRBJ1-4; a weak D match, TRBD1 (6 bases). V was shortened by 7 bases and J by 5 bases, with 14 bases between the two germline ends. The germline gives CDR1 SGHAT, CDR2 FQNNGV. There are 14 residues in the CDR3.